The next 11 T cell receptor beta chains were all read from a single sample in a study of cytomegalovirus exposure and HLA in healthy donors. The PCR ran on 60 Vbeta and 13 Jbeta primers. TCRdb's copy holds only in-frame clones and misses some; the assay was immunoSEQ multiplex PCR. The repertoire has about 140,000 clones, more than 75% of them found once; the top ten carry about 2%. Sequenced: PBMCs. These receptors were taken from a man younger than 45 in good health and CMV-seronegative.

This clone was picked up a small number of times. V gene TRBV2 combines with J gene TRBJ1-5, with a possible D match to TRBD1 (6 bases). Trimming cost V 6 bases and J 3 bases, with 9 bases left between them. Germline V gene lookup returns CDR1 SNHLY and CDR2 FYNNEI. The CDR3 runs to 13 residues. This CDR3 reads CASRTGLNQPQHF. The CDR3 nucleotides are TGTGCCAGCAGAACAGGGCTCAATCAGCCCCAGCATTTT.

The rearrangement joins TRBV7-9 to TRBJ2-2; TRBD1 aligns across 9 bases. The junction had 6 bases not matched to a gene; V was cut back by 6 bases and J by 4 bases. The CDR3 is made up of 15 amino acids. Germline assignment: CDR1 SEHNR and CDR2 FQNEAQ (reference sequence). The CDR3 loop reads CASRPGTGFTGELFF. The CDR3 DNA sequence: TGTGCCAGCAGGCCTGGGACAGGGTTCACCGGGGAGCTGTTTTTT.

The chain joins TRBV5-1 to TRBJ2-7, with 10 bases aligning to TRBD1. The trim removed 3 bases at V and 2 bases at J, leaving 2 bases unmatched. CDR1 is SGHRS and CDR2 is YFSETQ in the germline V gene. The CDR3 is made up of 14 amino acids. The CDR3: CASSWGTGAYEQYF. CDR3 DNA: TGCGCCAGCAGCTGGGGGACAGGGGCCTACGAGCAGTACTTC.

The V and J genes are TRBV5-6 and TRBJ2-7; 7 nucleotides align to TRBD2. From germline, CDR1 is SGHDT and CDR2 YYEEEE. V shed 0 bases, J shed 7 bases, and the junction held 7 bases outside the gene matches. CDR3 length: 14 residues. The CDR3 nucleotides read TGTGCCAGCAGCTTGGGGCGGGAGTATTATGAGCAGTACTTC. It yields the protein CASSLGREYYEQYF.

V is TRBV4-1 and J is TRBJ1-2; 10 nucleotides align to TRBD1. In germline, CDR1 is MGHRA, CDR2 YSYEKL. V lost 1 base and J lost 6; bases outside the gene matches: 5. The CDR3 covers 15 residues. The chain's CDR3 is CASSQAGQGVHGYTF. The DNA for the CDR3 is TGCGCCAGCAGCCAAGCAGGACAGGGGGTCCATGGCTACACCTTC.

This rearrangement joins TRBV18 to TRBJ2-7; tentative D call: TRBD1 (7 bases). Germline V gene data show CDR1 as KGHSH and CDR2 as LQKENI. The length of the CDR3 is 13 residues. Trimming stripped 5 bases from V and 3 bases from J, with 11 bases between. The CDR3 sequence is CASSAGQIYEQYF. DNA of the CDR3: TGTGCCAGCTCAGCGGGACAGATCTACGAGCAGTACTTC.

The chain carries TRBV27 and TRBJ2-7; 8 bases align to TRBD1. This CDR3 contains 15 residues. V lost 5 bases and J lost 5; bases outside the gene matches: 11. Germline V CDR1 and CDR2: MNHEY, SMNVEV (reference sequence). The CDR3 reads CASSLLGTGMDEQYF. Written as DNA, the CDR3 is TGTGCCAGCAGTCTCCTCGGGACAGGTATGGACGAGCAGTACTTC.

The V gene is TRBV28, the J gene TRBJ2-7; the D gene is possibly TRBD2 (5 bases). Trimming took 6 bases from V and 3 from J, leaving 18 bases between them. CDR1 and CDR2 (germline): MDHEN, SYDVKM. This CDR3 has 15 amino acids. The CDR3 region has the DNA TGTGCCAGCAGCCCTTTAGGATCCCGGGGCTACGAGCAGTACTTC. It translates to CASSPLGSRGYEQYF.

The chain employs TRBV6-1 and TRBJ2-2, with D tentatively TRBD1 (6 bases). V was shortened by 9 bases and J by 5 bases, with 19 bases between the two germline ends. Looked up from germline, CDR1 is MNHNS and CDR2 is SASEGT. This CDR3 is built from 15 residues. The CDR3 sequence is CASDLFKGETGELFF. CDR3 bases: TGTGCCAGTGACCTCTTTAAGGGGGAAACCGGGGAGCTGTTTTTT.

The chain recombines TRBV5-6 with TRBJ1-6, with D maybe TRBD1 (5 bases). Deletions cut 6 bases from V and 7 bases from J, with 17 bases between. The CDR3 has 15 amino acids. Germline CDR1 reads SGHDT; CDR2 reads YYEEEE. CDR3 DNA: TGTGCCAGCAAAAGAAGGGGACTGGACAATTCACCCCTCCACTTT. It codes for CASKRRGLDNSPLHF.

The genes are TRBV9 and TRBJ2-5; D possibly corresponds to TRBD2 (7 bases). The CDR3 totals 14 residues. V was pared by 3 bases and J by 5 bases, with 14 bases between. Germline CDR1 reads SGDLS; CDR2 reads YYNGEE. In nucleotides, the CDR3 is TGTGCCAGCAGCGCCAGGAGGGGGGGGGAGACCCAGTACTTC. The encoded protein is CASSARRGGETQYF.